This TCR beta chain derives from a study of T cells in Graves' hyperthyroidism and ophthalmopathy. This clonotype was observed at least ten times. The CDR3 regions of TCR beta were amplified from RNA transcripts. First-round RT-PCR of the TCR CDR3 relied on the HTBI primer set. TCRdb re-analysed the multiplex PCR reads in MiXCR, keeping a single row per CDR3 protein. The table records around 390,000 distinct CDR3 sequences, roughly 15% of them present only once. The origin of this receptor is a woman between 25 and 40 years old with Graves' ophthalmopathy. The sequenced sample was blood.

The CDR3 DNA reads as TGTGCCAGCAGCGTAGGGGTCAGTAGGAACACTGAAGCTTTCTTT. This gives the protein CASSVGVSRNTEAFF. This chain uses TRBV9 with TRBJ1-1; D unresolved. The V and J ends lost 0 bases and 1 base respectively, with 10 bases between them. Germline CDR1 is SGDLS and CDR2 is YYNGEE. This CDR3 contains 15 residues.